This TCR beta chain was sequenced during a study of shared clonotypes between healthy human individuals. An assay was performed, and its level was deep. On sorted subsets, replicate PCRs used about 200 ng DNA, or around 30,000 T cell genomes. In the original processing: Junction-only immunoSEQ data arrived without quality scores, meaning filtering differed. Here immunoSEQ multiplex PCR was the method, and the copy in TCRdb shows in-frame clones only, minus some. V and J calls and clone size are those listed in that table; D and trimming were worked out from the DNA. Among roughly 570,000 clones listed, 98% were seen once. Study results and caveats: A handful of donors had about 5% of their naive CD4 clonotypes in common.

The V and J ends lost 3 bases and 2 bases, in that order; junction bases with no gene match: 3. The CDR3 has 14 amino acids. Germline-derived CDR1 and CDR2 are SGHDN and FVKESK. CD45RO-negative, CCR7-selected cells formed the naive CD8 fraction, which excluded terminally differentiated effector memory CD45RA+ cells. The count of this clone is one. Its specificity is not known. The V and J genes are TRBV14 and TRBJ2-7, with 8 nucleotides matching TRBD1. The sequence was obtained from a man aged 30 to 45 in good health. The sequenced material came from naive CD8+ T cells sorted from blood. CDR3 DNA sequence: TGTGCCAGCAGCCACAGGGGGCCGACCTACGAGCAGTACTTC. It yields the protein CASSHRGPTYEQYF.